The next 31 T cell receptor delta chains were all read from a single sample in a study of γδ T cells in repeated Plasmodium falciparum infection. Vgamma9/Vdelta2+ and Vdelta2-negative gammadelta T cells were flow-sorted from PBMC for bulk sequencing. TCRdb fed the multiplex PCR reads into CATT to redo clone calling. The sample consists of 70,000 to 95,000 delta-chain clones, 1.4% of them appearing once. The sequencing input was gamma-delta T cells from blood. These receptors were collected from a pool of human donors (malaria-infected and uninfected, not separated).

This clone came up a few times. The protein TCRdb gives is from a much larger clone and does not agree with this DNA's translation at residue 20, likely a read error; the protein shown here comes from the DNA. The J gene is uncalled and the V gene is TRDV2; TRDD3, as called in the table, went unchecked against the DNA. The germline V gene has CDR1 GEAIGNYY and CDR2 EKD. The CDR3 is made up of 22 amino acids. The CDR3 loop reads CACDSPPTGGYGSSWDTRQTFF. The CDR3 coding sequence is TGTGCCTGTGATTCGCCACCAACTGGGGGATACGGAAGCTCCTGGGACACCCGACAGACGTTTTTC.

As concerns this clone: The protein given by TCRdb reflects a much larger clone and differs at residue 5 from this DNA's translation, likely from a read error; the protein shown is the DNA's translation. The chain recombines TRDV2 with TRDJ1; 9 bases agree with TRDD3. CDR3 length equals 15 residues. Per germline, CDR1 GEAIGNYY and CDR2 EKD. The trim removed 3 bases at V and 9 bases at J, leaving 13 bases unmatched. CDR3 DNA sequence: TGTGCCTGTGACCCCCTACTGGGGGACAACAGGGAACTCATCTTT. Protein product: CACDPLLGDNRELIF.

This clone was observed a handful of times. With only one base between it and a far larger clone, this is likely a read error. This sample includes further DNA sequences coding for the same CDR3. The V call is TRDV1, the J call TRDJ1; tentatively, D is TRDD3 (6 bases). The J gene, not given by TCRdb, was assigned here from a germline match of the nucleotide sequence. Deletions cut 1 base from V and 8 bases from J, with 23 bases between. Germline CDR1 reads TSWWSYY; CDR2 reads QGS. The CDR3 has 17 amino acids. The CDR3 protein is CALGERTGIFVQTKLIF. CDR3 nucleotide sequence: TGTGCTCTTGGGGAACGGACTGGGATTTTCGTTCAAACCAAACTCATCTTT.

Points on this clone: A read error likely explains why the TCRdb protein, taken from a much larger clone, differs from this DNA's translation at residue 5; the protein shown is translated from the DNA. The rearrangement joins TRDV1 to TRDJ1; TRDD3 agrees at 8 bases. Germline V CDR1 and CDR2: TSWWSYY, QGS. The CDR3 is 19 amino acids. Unmatched junction bases numbered 17, after V lost 3 bases and J lost 2 bases. In DNA, the CDR3 is TGTGCTCTTGGGGACCCCATCCGCGGCGGGATACGAGGGACCGATAAACTCATCTTT. Amino acids: CALGDPIRGGIRGTDKLIF.

Concerning this clone itself: The translation of this DNA and the TCRdb protein of a much larger clone differ at residue 18, probably owing to a read error; the protein shown here is translated from the DNA. The rearrangement joins TRDV1 to TRDJ1; D not resolved. No J gene is reported in TCRdb; it was inferred here by comparing the DNA with germline. Per the germline V gene, CDR1 is TSWWSYY and CDR2 is QGS. The CDR3 has 22 residues. The CDR3 sequence: CALGLLYSHALAVLKYTNKLIF. The CDR3 region has the DNA TGTGCTCTTGGGCTTTTATACTCACACGCTCTTGCAGTTTTAAAGTACACCAATAAACTCATCTTT.

To note about this clone: The mismatch at residue 10 between this DNA's translation and the TCRdb protein of a much larger clone likely reflects a read error; the protein shown is translated from the DNA. J is TRDJ1 and V is TRDV2, with 9 bases identical to TRDD3. The J gene is absent in TCRdb and was assigned here via DNA matching to germline. This CDR3 spans 19 amino acids. Trimming at V came to 4 bases and at J to 0 bases, leaving 17 bases not matched to a gene. CDR1 is GEAIGNYY and CDR2 is EKD in the germline V gene. The CDR3 here is CACDPLTGGHSEYTDKLIF. As DNA, the CDR3 is TGTGCCTGTGATCCCCTTACTGGGGGACACTCAGAGTACACCGATAAACTCATCTTT.

Comment on this clone: The TCRdb protein comes from a much larger clone and disagrees with this DNA's translation at residue 6, likely due to a read error; the protein given here is derived from the DNA. This sequence joins TRDV1 and TRDJ1; unclear D gene. The CDR3 has 19 residues. The V gene's germline CDR1 is TSWWSYY and CDR2 QGS. V was clipped by 0 bases and J by 0 bases, with 20 bases between them. CDR3 in DNA: TGTGCTCTTGGGGAACTATTTACTCTAACCCTCGTGTACACCGATAAACTCATCTTT. Its protein is CALGELFTLTLVYTDKLIF.

Remarks on this clone: The TCRdb protein, from a much larger clone, departs from this DNA's translation at residue 7, likely by read error; the protein shown derives from the DNA. The chain joins TRDV1 to TRDJ1; 12 positions match TRDD3. The J gene was not available in TCRdb and was assigned here by matching the DNA to germline segments. From germline, CDR1 is TSWWSYY and CDR2 QGS. The CDR3 has 21 amino acids. V trimming: 0 bases; J trimming: 3 bases; junction bases outside the gene matches: 17. The CDR3 sequence is CALGELVGYWGIPYLPDKLIF. The CDR3 coding sequence is TGTGCTCTTGGGGAACTAGTGGGGTACTGGGGGATACCCTACCTTCCCGATAAACTCATCTTT.

A word on this clone: TCRdb attributes to this sequence the protein of a much larger clone, which differs from the DNA translation at residue 12; a read error is likely, and the protein displayed is translated from the DNA. The rearrangement joins TRDV2 to TRDJ1; tentatively, D is TRDD3 (6 bases). TCRdb offers no J gene call, so here the DNA was matched to germline to obtain one. V dropped 5 bases and J dropped 0 bases, with 27 bases sitting between them. The CDR3 totals 19 residues. Germline V gives CDR1 GEAIGNYY, CDR2 EKD. CDR3: CACGKIAFGGPRYTDKLIF. The CDR3 DNA sequence: TGTGCCTGTGGCAAGATCGCTTTTGGGGGGCCCAGGTACACCGATAAACTCATCTTT.

Remarks on this clone: A far larger clone differs by one base, so this is likely a read error. The sample holds other DNA sequences that translate to the same CDR3. The chain carries TRDV1 and TRDJ1; 12 positions agree with TRDD3. No J gene was available from TCRdb, and it was assigned here by a germline match of the DNA. CDR1 is TSWWSYY and CDR2 is QGS in the germline V gene. The CDR3 is 23 residues long. CDR3 in amino acids: CALGARPLPNSLGDTGYTDKLIF. The CDR3 DNA reads as TGTGCTCTTGGGGCTCGGCCTCTTCCTAATAGTCTGGGGGATACGGGTTATACCGACAAACTCATCTTT.

This clone was seen ten or more times. TCRdb's protein for this DNA is that of a much larger clone and differs from the translation at residue 12, likely a read error; the protein shown is the DNA translation. The V gene is TRDV2, the J gene TRDJ3; 13 bases align to TRDD3. Germline assignment: CDR1 GEAIGNYY and CDR2 EKD. This CDR3 has 19 amino acids. CDR3 in amino acids: CACDVLGDTSSRDTRQMFF. The CDR3 DNA follows: TGTGCCTGTGACGTACTGGGGGATACGAGCTCCCGGGACACCCGACAGATGTTTTTC.

This clone showed up just a few times. The rearrangement links TRDV1 to TRDJ1; TRDD3 aligns across 12 bases. The J gene, not given by TCRdb, was assigned here from a germline match of the nucleotide sequence. The CDR3 is 21 amino acids. Germline V gene data show CDR1 as TSWWSYY and CDR2 as QGS. J gave up 0 bases and V 4 bases, and 18 bases lay outside the gene matches. CDR3 amino acids: CALGGLFPWGIRPTYTDKLIF. The DNA for the CDR3 is TGTGCTCTTGGGGGGCTCTTCCCCTGGGGGATACGCCCTACTTACACCGATAAACTCATCTTT.

Of note for this clone: TCRdb has a much larger clone's protein, which differs at residue 14 from the translation of this DNA, likely because of a read error; what is shown is the protein translated from the DNA. The genes are TRDV2 and TRDJ1; TRDD3 agrees at 10 bases. The J gene comes from matching the DNA to germline here; TCRdb lacks it. CDR1 and CDR2 (germline): GEAIGNYY, EKD. CDR3 size: 19 residues. After removal of 0 bases from V and 3 bases from J, the junction contained 15 bases not matched to a gene. The CDR3 DNA sequence: TGTGCCTGTGACACCGTGGGAATACTGGGGGATGAGTACGCCGATAAACTCATCTTT. Its protein is CACDTVGILGDEYADKLIF.

This clone was seen more than once but under ten times. The protein held in TCRdb is that of a much larger clone and does not match this DNA's translation at residue 17, likely because of a read error; the protein shown is translated from the DNA. No call exists for the J gene, whereas the V gene is TRDV1; TRDD3, the D gene given by the table, was not confirmed from the DNA. Germline-derived CDR1 and CDR2 are TSWWSYY and QGS. The CDR3 loop spans 19 amino acids. CDR3 coding DNA: TGTGCTCTTGGGGAACTAGGCTTTCTACGAACCCCTGGTATGGATAAACCCATCTTT. It translates to CALGELGFLRTPGMDKPIF.

The V and J genes are TRDV1 and TRDJ1; TRDD2 agrees at 9 bases. Because TCRdb records no J gene, it was assigned here through a match of the DNA to germline. The CDR3 totals 18 residues. Germline V gene sequence: CDR1 TSWWSYY, CDR2 QGS. V lost 0 bases, J lost 4 bases, and 12 bases stayed unmatched. The CDR3 region is CALGELLPTAWVNDKLIF. The CDR3 coding sequence is TGTGCTCTTGGGGAACTCCTTCCTACGGCTTGGGTCAACGATAAACTCATCTTT.

On this clone: TCRdb's listed protein matches a much larger clone and diverges from this DNA's translation at residue 9, likely through a read error; the protein shown comes from the DNA. This sequence joins TRDV1 and TRDJ1; the match to TRDD3 covers 8 bases. TCRdb offers no J gene call, so here the DNA was matched to germline to obtain one. This CDR3 spans 22 amino acids. Germline CDR1 reads TSWWSYY; CDR2 reads QGS. After removal of 2 bases from V and 0 bases from J, the junction contained 23 bases not matched to a gene. CDR3 in DNA: TGTGCTCTTGGGGAAGATTGGCCTCCCGCGTGGTGGGGGATCCACTACACCGATAAACTCATCTTT. It codes for CALGEDWPPAWWGIHYTDKLIF.

As concerns this clone: The protein TCRdb gives is from a much larger clone and does not agree with this DNA's translation at residue 10, likely a read error; the protein shown here comes from the DNA. The chain carries TRDV2 and TRDJ1; 10 nucleotides agree with TRDD3. The J gene, left out of TCRdb, was set here by checking the DNA against germline. The V and J ends lost 0 bases and 3 bases, in that order; junction bases with no gene match: 6. The CDR3 extends over 16 amino acids. Germline CDR1 and CDR2: GEAIGNYY and EKD. CDR3 bases: TGTGCCTGTGACACCGTACTGGGGGATGGTCCCGATAAACTCATCTTT. Its protein is CACDTVLGDGPDKLIF.

This clone has ten or more counts. Only one base separates this from a far larger clonotype, so it likely reflects a read error. Other DNA variants within this sample encode the same CDR3. CDR3 loop: CACDGRIPGGPTDKLIF. The CDR3 DNA follows: TGTGCCTGTGACGGAAGAATCCCTGGGGGACCCACCGATAAGCTCATCTTT. The V and J genes are TRDV2 and TRDJ1; TRDD3 aligns across 8 bases. The germline CDR1 and CDR2 sequences are GEAIGNYY and EKD. This CDR3 is 17 amino acids long.

The table lists this clone with a few counts. A read error likely explains why the TCRdb protein, taken from a much larger clone, differs from this DNA's translation at residue 5; the protein shown is translated from the DNA. The chain combines TRDV2 with TRDJ3; TRDD3 might be the D (5 bases). TCRdb leaves out the J gene; it was filled in here by matching the DNA to germline. Germline V gene data show CDR1 as GEAIGNYY and CDR2 as EKD. This CDR3 spans 17 amino acids. The V gene lost 3 bases and the J gene lost 2 bases, with 13 bases spanning the gap. This CDR3 reads CACDAKGKTWDTRQMFF. The CDR3 DNA is TGTGCCTGTGACGCGAAGGGGAAAACCTGGGACACCCGACAGATGTTTTTC.

For this clone: TCRdb's entry gives the protein of a much larger clone, which mismatches this DNA's translation at residue 11, likely from a read error; the protein reported here is translated from the DNA. The genes are TRDV2 and TRDJ1; 10 bases line up with TRDD3. No J segment appears in TCRdb, so it was assigned here by matching the sequence to germline. Germline CDR1 reads GEAIGNYY; CDR2 reads EKD. Unmatched junction bases numbered 10, after V lost 3 bases and J lost 4 bases. The CDR3 contains 16 residues. The CDR3 loop is CACDVWGIGWVDKLIF. The CDR3 DNA is TGTGCCTGTGACGTCTGGGGGATAGGGTGGGTCGATAAACTCATCTTT.

The sample holds a few counts of this clone. Possible read error: a much larger clone is one base away. At the DNA level, this CDR3 is encoded by other sequences in the same sample as well. The CDR3 reads CALGEPLLPTRFPTDKLIF. The CDR3 DNA is TGTGCCCTTGGGGAACCCCTCCTTCCTACGAGGTTTCCCACCGATAAACTCATCTTT. This chain connects TRDV1 to TRDJ1; 9 bases agree with TRDD2. The J gene is absent in TCRdb and was assigned here via DNA matching to germline. Germline CDR1 and CDR2: TSWWSYY and QGS. The CDR3 runs 19 residues.

In this sample, this clone turned up a few times. A single base is all that separates this from a far larger clone, so a read error is likely. The sample carries other DNA sequences with the same CDR3. The chain is built from TRDV2 and TRDJ1, with TRDD3 matching over 8 bases. J lost 1 base, V lost 3 bases, and 15 bases had no gene match. The CDR3 loop spans 18 amino acids. CDR1 GEAIGNYY and CDR2 EKD come from the germline V gene. This chain's CDR3 is CACDPLKDWGDSTDKLIF. Written as DNA, the CDR3 is TGTGCCTGTGACCCTCTGAAGGACTGGGGGGACTCCACCGATAAACTCATCTTT.

For this clone: A far larger clone is off by one base, so a read error is likely. The chain couples TRDV1 to TRDJ1; D perhaps matches TRDD3 (5 bases). The J gene is not listed in TCRdb, so it was assigned here from a DNA match to germline. CDR1 is TSWWSYY and CDR2 is QGS in the germline V gene. This CDR3 contains 16 residues. CDR3 nucleotides: TGTGCCCTTGGGGAACTAGGGATTGAGTACACGGATAAACTCATCTTT. Encoded protein: CALGELGIEYTDKLIF.

Points on this clone: With only one base between it and a far larger clone, this is likely a read error. The sample has other DNA sequences that encode this CDR3 too. The rearrangement joins TRDV1 to TRDJ1; no reliable D call. Between the trimmed V and J ends, which lost 5 bases and 4 bases, there was a span of 17 bases. The CDR3 contains 15 residues. Germline CDR1 TSWWSYY, CDR2 QGS. Here the CDR3 DNA reads TGTGCTCTTGGGCTAATCTACCTCCACCGCGATAAACTCATCTTT. Translated, it gives CALGLIYLHRDKLIF.

This clone was picked up a small number of times. The protein TCRdb lists belongs to a much larger clone and differs from this DNA's translation at residue 12, which points to a read error; the protein shown is made from the DNA. The chain joins TRDV1 to TRDJ1; the D is unclear. The CDR3 runs to 16 residues. The V gene's germline CDR1 is TSWWSYY and CDR2 QGS. For the CDR3, the DNA is TGTGCTCTTGGGGAAATGCCCATCCTGTACACCGGTAAACTCATCTTT. This encodes CALGEMPILYTGKLIF.

A note on this clone: TCRdb's protein, taken from a much larger clone, differs from this DNA's translation at residue 10, likely owing to a read error; the protein displayed comes from the DNA. The rearrangement joins TRDV1 to TRDJ1; no definite D call. No J gene was available from TCRdb, and it was assigned here by a germline match of the DNA. V lost 5 bases and J 8 bases, leaving 21 bases between the germline ends. The CDR3 runs to 15 residues. CDR1 TSWWSYY and CDR2 QGS come from the germline V gene. The CDR3 loop reads CALGLSPTAAVKLIF. The CDR3 nucleotides read TGTGCTCTTGGGCTTAGCCCCACCGCCGCCGTCAAACTCATCTTT.

Concerning this clone itself: Translating this DNA gives a protein that differs at residue 3 from the TCRdb one, which belongs to a much larger clone; a read error is likely, and the protein shown is this translation. The V call is TRDV2, the J call TRDJ1, with 7 bases identical to TRDD3. In germline, CDR1 is GEAIGNYY, CDR2 EKD. The length of the CDR3 is 19 residues. The CDR3 DNA reads as TGTGCCTATGACACCGTAGGGCTGGGGGCACATTCTTACACCGATAAACTCATCTTT. This encodes CAYDTVGLGAHSYTDKLIF.

The genes are TRDV1 and TRDJ1; 12 bases line up with TRDD3. Per the germline V gene, CDR1 is TSWWSYY and CDR2 is QGS. CDR3 length: 20 residues. J gave up 0 bases and V 2 bases, and 13 bases lay outside the gene matches. The CDR3 sequence is CALGEGWGIRDGSHTDKLIF. For the CDR3, the DNA is TGTGCTCTTGGGGAAGGCTGGGGGATACGCGACGGGTCCCACACCGATAAACTCATCTTT.

On this clone itself: The protein held in TCRdb is that of a much larger clone and does not match this DNA's translation at residue 12, likely because of a read error; the protein shown is translated from the DNA. This chain connects TRDV1 to TRDJ1, with 8 bases fitting TRDD3. V shed 2 bases, J shed 7 bases, and the junction held 12 bases outside the gene matches. CDR1 is TSWWSYY and CDR2 is QGS in the germline V gene. The CDR3 contains 16 residues. The chain's CDR3 is CALGEDLFLGESKLIF. The CDR3 DNA is TGTGCTCTTGGGGAAGATCTTTTTCTGGGGGAAAGTAAACTCATCTTT.

The genes are TRDV1 and TRDJ1; 8 nucleotides agree with TRDD2. The germline CDR1 and CDR2 sequences are TSWWSYY and QGS. The CDR3 covers 17 residues. The ends lost 0 bases at V and 2 bases at J; junction bases unmatched: 8. CDR3 nucleotides: TGTGCTCTTGGGGAACTGTCTTCCTACCCGATTACCGATAAACTCATCTTT. Protein product: CALGELSSYPITDKLIF.

This clone was found many times. The mismatch at residue 15 between this DNA's translation and the TCRdb protein of a much larger clone likely reflects a read error; the protein shown is translated from the DNA. The V gene is TRDV1; the J gene was not called; the D call TRDD3 from the table was never checked on the DNA. Germline V gene sequence: CDR1 TSWWSYY, CDR2 QGS. The CDR3 loop spans 16 amino acids. The CDR3 sequence: CALGIRTGGLSAKLTF. In DNA form, the CDR3 reads TGTGCTCTTGGGATCCGAACTGGGGGATTATCCGCCAAACTCACCTTT.